The 31 T cell receptor beta chains below all came from one sample that was sequenced in a study of cytomegalovirus exposure and HLA in healthy donors. This PCR relied on a set of 60 Vbeta primers and 13 Jbeta primers. Using immunoSEQ multiplex PCR, the repertoire was profiled, and TCRdb retains in-frame clones only, with some absent. Of around 96,000 clones listed, roughly 80% are singletons. Sequenced: PBMCs. All receptors derive from a man aged 30 to 45 in good health and CMV-seropositive.

In DNA form, the CDR3 reads TGTGCCAGCAGCCGCCCAGGGGCCACAGATACGCAGTATTTT. It specifies CASSRPGATDTQYF. The chain recombines TRBV4-2 with TRBJ2-3, with D perhaps matching TRBD1 (6 bases). Germline CDR1 is LGHNA and CDR2 is YNFKEQ. Trimming shortened V by 4 bases and J by 2 bases, and 10 bases separated the two germline ends. The length of the CDR3 is 14 residues.

This rearrangement joins TRBV6-5 to TRBJ2-5; 8 bases match TRBD1. This CDR3 region has 12 residues. Germline V gene data show CDR1 as MNHEY and CDR2 as SVGAGI. The J segment lost 5 bases and the V segment lost 6 bases, leaving 2 bases of the junction unmatched. CDR3: CASRTGGETQYF. CDR3 DNA: TGTGCCAGCAGAACAGGGGGGGAGACCCAGTACTTC.

V and J are TRBV9 and TRBJ1-6; maybe TRBD1 (6 bases). Trimming left V 3 bases short and J 8 bases short, with 9 bases between. The CDR3 length is 13 residues. Germline CDR1 is SGDLS and CDR2 is YYNGEE. In DNA form, the CDR3 reads TGTGCCAGCAGCGAGGGGGAGTATTCACCCCTCCACTTT. Translation: CASSEGEYSPLHF.

Details on this clone: Germline is not matched at one junction end, which may reflect a read error. V usage is TRBV7-9 and J usage is TRBJ1-1; D not certain. Germline V gene sequence: CDR1 SEHNR, CDR2 FQNEAQ (reference sequence). The length of the CDR3 is 16 residues. The CDR3, as DNA: TGTTCCAGCAGCCCCTCTTTAGCCGGTACGGACACTGAAGCTTTCTTT. This codes for CSSSPSLAGTDTEAFF.

The chain joins TRBV7-3 to TRBJ2-2; the D gene is possibly TRBD1 (7 bases). Looked up from germline, CDR1 is SGHTA and CDR2 is FQGTGA. V was pared by 2 bases and J by 15 bases, with 13 bases between. This CDR3 comprises 12 residues. CDR3 sequence reads: CASSLATGRLFF. The CDR3 region has the DNA TGTGCCAGCAGCTTAGCGACAGGGAGGTTGTTTTTT. The variable domain in full, with the rest retrieved from reference TRBV7-3 and TRBJ2-2, is GAGVSQTPSNKVTEKGKYVELRCDPISGHTALYWYRQSLGQGPEFLIYFQGTGAADDSGLPNDRFFAVRPEGSVSTLKIQRTERGDSAVYLCASSLATGRLFFGEGSRLTVL.

This clone has at least ten counts. The V gene is TRBV6-1, the J gene TRBJ1-3; D might be TRBD1 (5 bases). The CDR3 is 14 residues long. Germline-derived CDR1 and CDR2 are MNHNS and SASEGT. Trimming took off 8 bases at V and 1 base at J, with 12 bases between the two ends. CDR3 sequence: CASLSGGSGNTIYF. CDR3 DNA: TGTGCCAGCCTGAGCGGGGGGTCTGGAAACACCATATATTTT.

The rearrangement joins TRBV7-8 to TRBJ2-5; tentatively, D is TRBD1 (6 bases). Trimming removed 1 base from V and 5 bases from J, with 17 bases in between. Germline V gives CDR1 SGHVS, CDR2 FQNEAQ. This CDR3 spans 16 amino acids. CDR3 sequence reads: CASSLEGVGWIETQYF. CDR3 in DNA: TGTGCCAGCAGCTTAGAGGGGGTCGGCTGGATCGAGACCCAGTACTTC.

The chain links TRBV6-1 to TRBJ1-2, with 7 bases lining up with TRBD1. From germline, CDR1 is MNHNS and CDR2 SASEGT. The V and J ends lost 3 bases and 6 bases, in that order; junction bases with no gene match: 7. This CDR3 has 14 amino acids. CDR3: CASSERTGRDGYTF. The CDR3, as DNA: TGTGCCAGCAGTGAGAGGACAGGCCGGGATGGCTACACCTTC.

V gene TRBV7-6 combines with J gene TRBJ2-1, with TRBD2 as a possible D gene (7 bases). The CDR3 consists of 19 residues. Trimming removed 5 bases at V and 8 bases at J, with 31 bases between. Germline assignment: CDR1 SGHVS and CDR2 FNYEAQ. The CDR3 coding sequence is TGTGCCAGCAGCCGCGGCTGCTCATTGGGGGGGCTTTTCATCTATGAGCAGTTCTTC. This gives the protein CASSRGCSLGGLFIYEQFF.

The CDR3 bases are TGTGCCAGCAGTTTATATGCAGAGGTGAACACTGAAGCTTTCTTT. This gives the protein CASSLYAEVNTEAFF. The V and J genes are TRBV28 and TRBJ1-1; D remains unclear. This CDR3 has 15 amino acids. V lost 1 base and J lost 0, with 9 bases in between. CDR1 MDHEN and CDR2 SYDVKM come from the germline V gene.

This clone was recorded a few times. At one end, the junction sequence differs from germline, possibly due to a read error. This CDR3 is CSSGWAGGIQETQYF. The CDR3 nucleotides read TGTTCCAGCGGCTGGGCAGGGGGGATTCAAGAGACCCAGTACTTC. The chain is built from TRBV7-9 and TRBJ2-5; perhaps TRBD1 as D (7 bases). Germline V lookup: CDR1 SEHNR, CDR2 FQNEAQ (reference sequence). The CDR3 is made up of 15 amino acids.

The genes are TRBV18 and TRBJ1-1; a weak D match, TRBD1 (5 bases). The CDR3 spans 14 residues. The ends were cut back, 3 bases at V and 5 bases at J, with 13 bases in the middle. Germline CDR1 and CDR2: KGHSH and LQKENI. In nucleotides, the CDR3 is TGTGCCAGCTCACCCACAGGAGGGGTAACTGAAGCTTTCTTT. Translated: CASSPTGGVTEAFF.

This sequence joins TRBV5-1 and TRBJ2-5, with TRBD1 identical over 8 bases. Germline CDR1 is SGHRS and CDR2 is YFSETQ. The CDR3 covers 16 residues. The V segment lost 2 bases and the J segment 4 bases; nucleotides outside the gene matches: 10. The CDR3 DNA reads as TGCGCCAGCAGCTTAGGGAACCAGGGGGCAGGAGAGACCCAGTACTTC. Protein sequence: CASSLGNQGAGETQYF.

The chain employs TRBV7-6 and TRBJ2-7; no definite D call. The CDR3 is 15 residues long. CDR1 is SGHVS, CDR2 FNYEAQ, per germline. V lost 0 bases to trimming and J lost 6 bases, with 15 bases between them. CDR3 residues: CASSLAETASSEQYF. In nucleotides, the CDR3 is TGTGCCAGCAGCTTAGCGGAGACGGCGTCGTCCGAGCAGTACTTC.

The chain couples TRBV20-1 to TRBJ2-7; possibly TRBD2 for D (6 bases). CDR1 and CDR2 from the germline V gene are DFQATT and SNEGSKA (reference sequence). V was clipped by 4 bases and J by 3 bases, with 7 bases between them. CDR3 length equals 11 residues. CDR3 amino acids: CSATTSYEQYF. CDR3 sequence (DNA): TGCAGTGCTACGACTAGCTACGAGCAGTACTTC.

This chain connects TRBV6-5 to TRBJ2-4; 12 positions match TRBD1. The CDR3 totals 12 residues. With 8 bases clipped from V and 9 bases from J, the junction kept 2 bases outside the gene matches. Germline-derived CDR1 and CDR2 are MNHEY and SVGAGI. Written as DNA, the CDR3 is TGTGCCAGCGGGACAGGGGGCTTCATTCAGTACTTC. Translated, it gives CASGTGGFIQYF.

The gene calls are TRBV7-6 and TRBJ2-3; maybe TRBD1 (6 bases). Trimming took 2 bases from V and 4 from J, leaving 13 bases between them. Germline CDR1 SGHVS, CDR2 FNYEAQ. This CDR3 region has 15 residues. As DNA, the CDR3 is TGTGCCAGCAGCTTAAGCACAGGGTTTGCAGATACGCAGTATTTT. Protein: CASSLSTGFADTQYF.

V and J are TRBV5-1 and TRBJ2-7, with 9 positions matching TRBD1. The CDR3 consists of 15 residues. Per the germline V gene, CDR1 is SGHRS and CDR2 is YFSETQ. V lost 3 bases and J lost 1; bases outside the gene matches: 5. In DNA form, the CDR3 reads TGCGCCAGCAGCTCACCCGGACAGGGGTCCTACGAGCAGTACTTC. It codes for CASSSPGQGSYEQYF.

This chain links TRBV2 with TRBJ2-2; D uncertain. V was trimmed by 3 bases and J by 7 bases, leaving 3 bases between them. This CDR3 is built from 11 residues. CDR1 is SNHLY, CDR2 FYNNEI, per germline. The CDR3 sequence: CASSESGELFF. The CDR3 nucleotides read TGTGCCAGCAGTGAGAGCGGGGAGCTGTTTTTT.

The chain carries TRBV28 and TRBJ1-3; 8 nucleotides match TRBD1. After removal of 4 bases from V and 0 bases from J, the junction contained 5 bases not matched to a gene. The CDR3 sequence is 16 residues long. CDR1 and CDR2 (germline): MDHEN, SYDVKM. The CDR3 loop reads CASSSPGTGSGNTIYF. In DNA form, the CDR3 reads TGTGCCAGCAGTTCCCCCGGGACAGGCTCTGGAAACACCATATATTTT.

The chain couples TRBV29-1 to TRBJ2-2, with a weak D call TRBD1 (6 bases). CDR1 is SQVTM, CDR2 ANQGSEA, per germline. The CDR3 length is 12 residues. Trimming shortened V by 5 bases and J by 4 bases, and 8 bases separated the two germline ends. Here the CDR3 reads CSVYRVTGELFF. The CDR3 DNA reads as TGCAGCGTTTACAGGGTCACCGGGGAGCTGTTTTTT.

As to this clone: One end of the junction is discordant with germline, which a read error may explain. This chain links TRBV11-2 with TRBJ2-7; TRBD1 aligns across 9 bases. This CDR3 has 14 residues. CDR1 and CDR2 from the germline V gene are SGHAT and FQNNGV. CDR3 amino acids: CASSQGQQGATRDF. The CDR3 coding sequence is TGTGCCAGCAGCCAAGGTCAACAGGGGGCGACACGGGACTTC.

V and J are TRBV2 and TRBJ2-2, with D uncertain. The CDR3 consists of 11 residues. Looked up from germline, CDR1 is SNHLY and CDR2 is FYNNEI. The DNA of the CDR3 is TGTGCTAGAGGAGCCCTGGGGGAGCTGTTTTTT. Its protein product is CARGALGELFF.

This clone has a single count. The chain employs TRBV30 and TRBJ2-2; 7 bases map to TRBD1. From germline, CDR1 is GTSNPN and CDR2 SVGIG (reference sequence). CDR3 length: 15 amino acids. Losses at the gene ends were 8 bases for V and 2 bases for J; bases not matched to a gene: 11. The CDR3 is CALNPRGFNTGELFF. DNA of the CDR3: TGTGCCCTTAATCCCAGGGGGTTCAACACCGGGGAGCTGTTTTTT.

Details on this clone: One junction end does not reproduce the germline sequence, and a read error may be involved. The chain carries TRBV7-9 and TRBJ1-2; 9 nucleotides match TRBD1. Germline loops: CDR1 SEHNR, CDR2 FQNEAQ (reference sequence). The CDR3 totals 12 residues. The CDR3 here is CSSSYTGGGYTF. The CDR3 region has the DNA TGTTCCAGCAGCTATACAGGGGGCGGCTACACCTTC.

DNA for the CDR3: TGTGCCAGCAGCTCCCAGGGACTAGCGTCCAATGAGCAGTTCTTC. Protein product: CASSSQGLASNEQFF. V and J are TRBV7-3 and TRBJ2-1; TRBD2 matches 10 bases. J gave up 6 bases and V 4 bases, and 6 bases lay outside the gene matches. The germline CDR1 and CDR2 sequences are SGHTA and FQGTGA. This CDR3 is 15 amino acids long.

This clone is a singleton in its sample. The V call is TRBV4-2, the J call TRBJ1-6; 11 bases align to TRBD1. J was trimmed by 7 bases and V by 4 bases; bases with no gene match: 12. CDR1 and CDR2 (germline): LGHNA, YNFKEQ. The CDR3 runs 18 residues. This CDR3 is CASSRGPRDRGRNSPLHF. The CDR3 DNA reads as TGTGCCAGCAGCCGCGGGCCCCGGGACAGGGGGAGGAATTCACCCCTCCACTTT.

This chain uses TRBV30 with TRBJ1-5; D is possibly TRBD1 (6 bases). Germline lookup yields CDR1 GTSNPN and CDR2 SVGIG (reference sequence). V dropped 0 bases and J dropped 7 bases, with 10 bases sitting between them. The CDR3 has 13 residues. The CDR3 DNA follows: TGTGCCTGGAGTGTAACAGGGACCCAGCCCCAGCATTTT. Translation gives CAWSVTGTQPQHF. Drawing the rest from reference TRBV30 and TRBJ1-5, the complete variable domain is SQTIHQWPATLVQPVGSPLSLECTVEGTSNPNLYWYRQAAGRGLQLLFYSVGIGQISSEVPQNLSASRPQDRQFILSSKKLLLSDSGFYLCAWSVTGTQPQHFGDGTRLSIL.

The V gene is TRBV7-3, the J gene TRBJ2-2; TRBD2 aligns across 7 bases. The V and J ends lost 5 bases and 1 base, in that order; junction bases with no gene match: 4. Germline V gene data show CDR1 as SGHTA and CDR2 as FQGTGA. This CDR3 is built from 15 residues. The CDR3 DNA sequence: TGTGCCAGCAGCCCTGGCGGGGGGAACACCGGGGAGCTGTTTTTT. It specifies CASSPGGGNTGELFF.

The chain joins TRBV9 to TRBJ2-1, with TRBD2 identical over 7 bases. CDR3 length: 16 residues. Trimming removed 0 bases from V and 9 bases from J; junction bases left unmatched: 12. CDR1 and CDR2 from the germline V gene are SGDLS and YYNGEE. In nucleotides, the CDR3 is TGTGCCAGCAGCGTAGATCCAGCGGGGCGGCAGCGTGAGCAGTTCTTC. It encodes CASSVDPAGRQREQFF.

Of note for this clone: A junction end diverges from the germline sequence, so it may reflect a read error. CDR3 DNA sequence: TGTTCCAGCAGAACACAGGGGTCGGAGGAGCAGTACTTC. Amino acid sequence: CSSRTQGSEEQYF. This sequence joins TRBV7-9 and TRBJ2-7, with 7 bases matching TRBD1. This CDR3 has 13 amino acids. Germline CDR1 reads SEHNR; CDR2 reads FQNEAQ (reference sequence). Complete variable domain (other parts from reference TRBV7-9 and TRBJ2-7): DTGVSQNPRHKITKRGQNVTFRCDPISEHNRLYWYRQTLGQGPEFLTYFQNEAQLEKSRLLSDRFSAERPKGSFSTLEIQRTEQGDSAMYLCSSRTQGSEEQYFGPGTRLTVT.